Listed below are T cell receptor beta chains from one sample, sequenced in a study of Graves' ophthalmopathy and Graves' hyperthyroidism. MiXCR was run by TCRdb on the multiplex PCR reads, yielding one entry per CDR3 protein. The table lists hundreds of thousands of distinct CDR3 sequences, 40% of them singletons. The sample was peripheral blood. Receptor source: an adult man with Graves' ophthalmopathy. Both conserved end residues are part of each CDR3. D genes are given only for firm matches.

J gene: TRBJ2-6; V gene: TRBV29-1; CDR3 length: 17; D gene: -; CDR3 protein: CSVEGRQENSGANVLTF
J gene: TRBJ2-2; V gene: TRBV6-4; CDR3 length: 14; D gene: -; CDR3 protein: CASSQDTNTGELFF
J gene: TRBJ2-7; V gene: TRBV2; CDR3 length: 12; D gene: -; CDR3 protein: CASRTSPYEQYF
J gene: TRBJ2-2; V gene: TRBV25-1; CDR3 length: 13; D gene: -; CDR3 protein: CASSASSDGELFF
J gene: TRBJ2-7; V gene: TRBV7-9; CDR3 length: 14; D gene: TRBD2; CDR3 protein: CASSLGLADHEQYF
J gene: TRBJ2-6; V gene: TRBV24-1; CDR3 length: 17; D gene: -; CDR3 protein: CASSHTAGIGGANVLTF
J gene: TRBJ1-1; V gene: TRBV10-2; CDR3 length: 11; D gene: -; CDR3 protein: CASRLNTVAFF
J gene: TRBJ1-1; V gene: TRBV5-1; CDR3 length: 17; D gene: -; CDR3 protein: CASSLTGYHARNTEAFF
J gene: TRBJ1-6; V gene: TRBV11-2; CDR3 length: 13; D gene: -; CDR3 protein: CASSLAGRSPLHF
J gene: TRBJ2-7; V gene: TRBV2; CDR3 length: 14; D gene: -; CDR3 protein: CASRGPGSFDEQYF
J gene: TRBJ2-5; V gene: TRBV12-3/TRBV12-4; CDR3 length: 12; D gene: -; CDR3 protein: CASSLRGLAPYF
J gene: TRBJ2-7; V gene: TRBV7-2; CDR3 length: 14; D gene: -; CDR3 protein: CASSTGLSSYEQYF
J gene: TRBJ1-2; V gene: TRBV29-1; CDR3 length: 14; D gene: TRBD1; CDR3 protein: CSVQGARDNYGYTF
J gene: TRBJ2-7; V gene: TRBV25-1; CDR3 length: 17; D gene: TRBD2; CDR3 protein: CASSRITPLSGDYEQYF
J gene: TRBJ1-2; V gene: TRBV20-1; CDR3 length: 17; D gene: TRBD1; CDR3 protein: CSARRDREGNANYGYTF
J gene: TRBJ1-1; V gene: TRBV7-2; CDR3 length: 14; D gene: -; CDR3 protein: CASSLRGGVVEAFF
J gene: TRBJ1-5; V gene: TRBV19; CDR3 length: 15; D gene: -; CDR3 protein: CASSIDPGWSQPQHF
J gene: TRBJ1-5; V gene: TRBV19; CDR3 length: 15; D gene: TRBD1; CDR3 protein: CASSITRGGHQPQHF
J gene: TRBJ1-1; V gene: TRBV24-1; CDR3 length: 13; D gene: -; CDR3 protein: CATSEPGNTEAFF
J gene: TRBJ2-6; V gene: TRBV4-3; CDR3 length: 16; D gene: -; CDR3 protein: CASGPNPTVGANVLTF
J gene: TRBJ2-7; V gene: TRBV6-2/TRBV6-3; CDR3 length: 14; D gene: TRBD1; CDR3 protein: CASSYDRGTREQYF
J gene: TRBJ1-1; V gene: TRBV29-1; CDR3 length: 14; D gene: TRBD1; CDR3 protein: CSVDDRGRATEAFF
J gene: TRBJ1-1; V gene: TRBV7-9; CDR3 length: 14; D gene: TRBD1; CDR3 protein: CASSHVDRGPEAFF
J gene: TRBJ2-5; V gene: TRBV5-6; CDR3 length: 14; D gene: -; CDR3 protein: CASSLKDDRETQYF
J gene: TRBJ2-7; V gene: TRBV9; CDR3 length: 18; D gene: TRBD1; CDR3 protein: CASSLAVRRAGGYYEQYF
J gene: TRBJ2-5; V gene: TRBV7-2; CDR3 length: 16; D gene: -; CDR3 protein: CASSLESGLATGTQYF
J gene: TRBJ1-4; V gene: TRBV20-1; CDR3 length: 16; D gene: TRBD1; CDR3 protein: CSALPGQGVTNEKLFF
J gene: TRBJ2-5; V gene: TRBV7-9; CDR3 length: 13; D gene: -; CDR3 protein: CAIGTAGRRTQYF
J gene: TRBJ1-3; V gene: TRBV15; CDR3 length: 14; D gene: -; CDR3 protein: CATAGVESGNTIYF